These 15 T cell receptor beta chains were sequenced from one sample in a study of CD8 T cells in Susac syndrome (dated by TCRdb to the late 2010s). Library preparation was by the immunoSEQ multiplex PCR assay. RNA was extracted with the RNeasy kit and roughly 0.5 to 1 ug was reverse transcribed using random hexamers. TCRdb ran its own pipeline on the public reads, namely fastp trimming at Q25 and MiXCR clone calling, and kept in-frame beta chains. For every CDR3 protein sequence, its rows merge into one entry that carries the most common genes and DNA. Counted in this sample were over 200,000 distinct CDR3 sequences; approximately 95% of them appeared once. Jointly, the top ten make up approximately 0.081% of the sample. Sequencing was performed on CD4+ T cells from PBMCs. These receptors came from a human donor with multiple sclerosis.

The V and J genes are TRBV3-1 and TRBJ2-5; D is possibly TRBD1 (6 bases). The V end was cut by 6 bases, the J end by 2 bases, with 10 bases between. CDR1 is LGHDT, CDR2 YNNKEL, per germline (reference sequence). This CDR3 is 13 amino acids long. CDR3 coding DNA: TGTGCCAGCAGAAGACAGGAACAAGAGACCCAGTACTTC. Translating it yields CASRRQEQETQYF.

This clonotype appeared a single time. The rearrangement links TRBV2 to TRBJ2-5; D uncertain. This CDR3 comprises 14 residues. With 3 bases removed from V and 4 bases from J, the gap between germline ends came to 12 bases. Germline V gene sequence: CDR1 SNHLY, CDR2 FYNNEI. DNA for the CDR3: TGTGCCAGCAGTGATCAGAATAAGAGAGAGACCCAGTACTTC. It yields the protein CASSDQNKRETQYF.

The chain links TRBV5-1 to TRBJ1-2; 9 bases are shared with TRBD1. CDR1 SGHRS and CDR2 YFSETQ come from the germline V gene. V was pared by 4 bases and J by 7 bases, with 14 bases of the junction left unmatched. The CDR3 length is 16 residues. The CDR3 DNA reads as TGCGCCAGCAGCGATTGGATGGACAGGGGAAAAAGTGGCTACACCTTC. It codes for CASSDWMDRGKSGYTF.

The J gene is TRBJ2-7, the V gene TRBV29-1, with D possibly matching TRBD1 (6 bases). The germline V gene has CDR1 SQVTM and CDR2 ANQGSEA. The CDR3 covers 11 residues. The V and J ends lost 6 bases and 4 bases respectively, with 10 bases between them. CDR3 region: CSVARGYEQYF. The CDR3 DNA reads TGCAGCGTGGCCAGGGGTTACGAGCAGTACTTC.

The rearrangement joins TRBV27 to TRBJ2-7, with 7 bases that match TRBD1. The V and J ends lost 3 bases and 0 bases, in that order; junction bases with no gene match: 14. The V gene's germline CDR1 is MNHEY and CDR2 SMNVEV (reference sequence). The CDR3 extends over 18 amino acids. CDR3 nucleotides: TGTGCCAGCAGTTTGGGACAGACCGTCCATCCTTTCTCCTACGAGCAGTACTTC. It codes for CASSLGQTVHPFSYEQYF.

The chain couples TRBV30 to TRBJ1-5; tentative D call: TRBD1 (6 bases). In germline, CDR1 is GTSNPN, CDR2 SVGIG (reference sequence). Trimming pared 0 bases from V and 9 bases from J, leaving 6 bases between. CDR3 size: 11 residues. The CDR3 reads CAWSVGGPQHF. CDR3 DNA sequence: TGTGCCTGGAGTGTAGGGGGGCCCCAGCATTTT. Filled out from reference TRBV30 and TRBJ1-5, the complete variable domain reads SQTIHQWPATLVQPVGSPLSLECTVEGTSNPNLYWYRQAAGRGLQLLFYSVGIGQISSEVPQNLSASRPQDRQFILSSKKLLLSDSGFYLCAWSVGGPQHFGDGTRLSIL.

This clonotype came up once. CDR3 residues: CASSENGQHYGYTF. CDR3 sequence (DNA): TGTGCCAGCAGTGAAAACGGACAGCACTATGGCTACACCTTC. J is TRBJ1-2 and V is TRBV25-1, with a possible D match to TRBD1 (6 bases). CDR1 and CDR2 from the germline V gene are MGHDK and SYGVNS. Trimming removed 2 bases at V and 3 bases at J, with 10 bases between. This CDR3 comprises 14 residues.

The CDR3 DNA is TGTGCCAGCACCCGAGGTGCGGGAGAAGAGACCCAGTACTTC. Amino acid sequence: CASTRGAGEETQYF. This sequence joins TRBV2 and TRBJ2-5; TRBD2 agrees at 7 bases. Germline V gene sequence: CDR1 SNHLY, CDR2 FYNNEI. CDR3 size: 14 residues. V lost 7 bases and J lost 3; bases outside the gene matches: 8.

The CDR3 region has the DNA TGCAGTGCACAGCTGGCAGGGAATGAGCAGTTCTTC. This sequence encodes CSAQLAGNEQFF. The rearrangement uses TRBV20-1 and TRBJ2-1, with D tentatively TRBD1 (5 bases). This CDR3 has 12 amino acids. Looked up from germline, CDR1 is DFQATT and CDR2 is SNEGSKA (reference sequence). V lost 6 bases and J 7 bases, leaving 13 bases between the germline ends.

The chain carries TRBV3-1 and TRBJ1-2; TRBD1 might be the D (5 bases). CDR3 length: 13 amino acids. Trimming shortened V by 1 base and J by 4 bases, and 7 bases separated the two germline ends. Per the germline V gene, CDR1 is LGHDT and CDR2 is YNNKEL (reference sequence). CDR3 residues: CASSQGQTYGYTF. The CDR3 bases are TGTGCCAGCAGCCAAGGACAGACCTATGGCTACACCTTC.

This chain joins TRBV24-1 and TRBJ2-3, with D tentatively TRBD1 (5 bases). The CDR3 sequence is 14 residues long. Between the trimmed V and J ends, which lost 3 bases and 3 bases, there was a span of 9 bases. Germline values: CDR1 KGHDR, CDR2 SFDVKD. As DNA, the CDR3 is TGTGCCACCAGTGATCCCAAGGGGACAGATACGCAGTATTTT. This gives the protein CATSDPKGTDTQYF.

The chain is built from TRBV6-5 and TRBJ2-7; 9 nucleotides line up with TRBD1. This CDR3 is built from 14 residues. The germline CDR1 and CDR2 sequences are MNHEY and SVGAGI. Trimming at V came to 7 bases and at J to 11 bases, leaving 15 bases not matched to a gene. The CDR3 protein is CASTGRDRASYEYF. As DNA, the CDR3 is TGTGCCAGCACCGGCCGGGACAGGGCCTCCTACGAGTACTTC.

The chain links TRBV7-3 to TRBJ2-3, with 8 bases lining up with TRBD1. Germline V gives CDR1 SGHTA, CDR2 FQGTGA. After removal of 5 bases from V and 9 bases from J, the junction contained 4 bases not matched to a gene. The CDR3 is 12 amino acids. The CDR3 DNA follows: TGTGCCAGCAGCGTCACAGGGGGAACGCAGTATTTT. This codes for CASSVTGGTQYF.

The rearrangement uses TRBV20-1 and TRBJ1-4; tentative D call: TRBD1 (5 bases). The CDR3 sequence is 16 residues long. Germline CDR1 DFQATT, CDR2 SNEGSKA (reference sequence). The V end was cut by 0 bases, the J end by 9 bases, with 20 bases between. The CDR3 DNA is TGCAGTGCTAGAGATAATACGAGGAAGGAGGGGAAAAAACTGTTTTTT. It yields the protein CSARDNTRKEGKKLFF.

The J gene is TRBJ1-5, the V gene TRBV30; unclear D gene. Trimming pared 0 bases from V and 0 bases from J, leaving 12 bases between. Germline V gene sequence: CDR1 GTSNPN, CDR2 SVGIG (reference sequence). This CDR3 spans 16 amino acids. The CDR3 DNA sequence: TGTGCCTGGAGTGTAGCTGCAGGCTATAGCAATCAGCCCCAGCATTTT. Its translation: CAWSVAAGYSNQPQHF.